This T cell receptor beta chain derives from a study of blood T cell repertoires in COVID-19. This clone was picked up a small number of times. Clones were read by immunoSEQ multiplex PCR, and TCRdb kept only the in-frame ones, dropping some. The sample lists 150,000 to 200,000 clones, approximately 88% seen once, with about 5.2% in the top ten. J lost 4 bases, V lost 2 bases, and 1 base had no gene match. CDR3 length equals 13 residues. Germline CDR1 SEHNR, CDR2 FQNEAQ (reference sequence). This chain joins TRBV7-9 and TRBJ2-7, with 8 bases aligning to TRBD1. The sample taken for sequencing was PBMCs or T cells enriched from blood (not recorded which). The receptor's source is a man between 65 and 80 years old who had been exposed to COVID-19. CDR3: CASSLQGAYEQYF. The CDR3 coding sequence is TGTGCCAGCAGCTTACAGGGGGCATACGAGCAGTACTTC.